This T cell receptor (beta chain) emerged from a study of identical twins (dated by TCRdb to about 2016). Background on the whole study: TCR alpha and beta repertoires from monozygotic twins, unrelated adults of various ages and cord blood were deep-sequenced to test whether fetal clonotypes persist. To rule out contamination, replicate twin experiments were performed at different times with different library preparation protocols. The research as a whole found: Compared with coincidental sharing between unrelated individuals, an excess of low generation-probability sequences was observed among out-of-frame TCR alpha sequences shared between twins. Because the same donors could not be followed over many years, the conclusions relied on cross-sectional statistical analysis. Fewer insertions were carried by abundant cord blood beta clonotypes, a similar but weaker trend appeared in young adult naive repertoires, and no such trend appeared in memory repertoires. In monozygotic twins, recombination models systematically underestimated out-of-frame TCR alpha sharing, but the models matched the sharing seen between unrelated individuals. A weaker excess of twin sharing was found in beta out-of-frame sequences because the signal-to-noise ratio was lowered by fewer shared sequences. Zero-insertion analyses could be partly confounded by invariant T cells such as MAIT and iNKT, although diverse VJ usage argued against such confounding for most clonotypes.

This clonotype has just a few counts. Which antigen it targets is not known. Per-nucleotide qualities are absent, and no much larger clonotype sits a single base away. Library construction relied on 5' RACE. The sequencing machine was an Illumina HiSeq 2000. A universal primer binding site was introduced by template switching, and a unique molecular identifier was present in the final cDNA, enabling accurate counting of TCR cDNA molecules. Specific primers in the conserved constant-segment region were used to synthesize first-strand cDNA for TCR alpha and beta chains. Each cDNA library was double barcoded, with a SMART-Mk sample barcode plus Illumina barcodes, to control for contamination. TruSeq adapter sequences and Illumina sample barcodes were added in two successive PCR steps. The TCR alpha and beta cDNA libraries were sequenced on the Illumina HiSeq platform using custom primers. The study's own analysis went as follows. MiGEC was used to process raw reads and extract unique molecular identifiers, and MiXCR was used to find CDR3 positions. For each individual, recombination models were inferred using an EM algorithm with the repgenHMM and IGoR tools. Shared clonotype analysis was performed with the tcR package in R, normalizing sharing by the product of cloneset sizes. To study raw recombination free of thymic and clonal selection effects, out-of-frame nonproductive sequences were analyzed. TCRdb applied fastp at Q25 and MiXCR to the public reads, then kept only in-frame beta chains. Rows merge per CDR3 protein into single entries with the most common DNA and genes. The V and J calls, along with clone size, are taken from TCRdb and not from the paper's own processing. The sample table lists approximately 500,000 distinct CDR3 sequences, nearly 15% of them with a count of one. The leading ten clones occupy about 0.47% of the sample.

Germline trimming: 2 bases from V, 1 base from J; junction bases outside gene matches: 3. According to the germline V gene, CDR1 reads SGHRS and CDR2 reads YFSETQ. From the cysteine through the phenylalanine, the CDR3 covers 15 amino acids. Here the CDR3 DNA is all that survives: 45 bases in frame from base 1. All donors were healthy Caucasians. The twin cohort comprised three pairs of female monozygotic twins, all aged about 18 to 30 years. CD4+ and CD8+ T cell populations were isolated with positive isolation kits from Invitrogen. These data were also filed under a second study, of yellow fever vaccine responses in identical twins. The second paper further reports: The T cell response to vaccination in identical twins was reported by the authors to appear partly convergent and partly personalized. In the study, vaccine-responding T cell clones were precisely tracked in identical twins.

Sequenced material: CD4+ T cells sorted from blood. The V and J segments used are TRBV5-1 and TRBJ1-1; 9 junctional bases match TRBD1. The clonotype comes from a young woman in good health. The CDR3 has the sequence CASSFAGQGNTEAFF. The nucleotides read TGCGCCAGCAGCTTTGCGGGACAGGGGAACACTGAAGCTTTCTTT.